This T cell receptor (beta chain) was observed in a study of T cell responses to AZD1222 COVID-19 vaccine (dated by TCRdb to the early 2020s). In the study overall: Because spike-specific TCR depth and breadth did not differ between the two schedules, AZD1222 recipients who got a second dose at roughly 4 weeks were pooled with those who got a second dose at roughly 12 weeks. TCR sequencing was performed for 230 to 250 trial participants, of whom 200 to 210 were given two doses of AZD1222 and approximately 26 were given two doses of MenACWY control vaccine. Trial participants were enrolled by age into 18-55, 56-69 and 70-plus year subgroups, with around 150, 28 and 57 TCR-sequenced participants respectively. Points the paper makes about the study in general: Only five to seven AZD1222 recipients were SARS-CoV-2 seropositive at baseline, limiting conclusions about previously exposed vaccinees. Because no day 14 peak-response samples were available, the repertoires could be characterized only after the peak T cell response. Participants were mostly white British, with more females than males. The authors suggested clonal diversity may have been underestimated. The vaccine-associated CD4 TCRs covered the entire spike protein, and the dominant responses fell in regions 160-218 and 743-854. The 56-69-year group was small, and its depth increase did not reach significance, likely because of low power. Spike-specific TCR breadth and depth rose significantly after two AZD1222 doses compared with day 0 and with MenACWY recipients. Epitopes outside the regions mutated in the B.1.351 and B.1.1.7 variants were reportedly recognized by nearly half of the unique spike-specific TCRs.

Comments on this clone: Its antigen is still unknown. No quality values exist for individual bases; no much larger clone is one base distant.

The germline V gene gives CDR1 as MDHEN and CDR2 as SYDVKM. V and J are truncated by 2 bases and 4 bases respectively, leaving an intervening sequence of 5 bases. The CDR3 starts with the cysteine, ends with the phenylalanine, and has 12 residues. Only the CDR3 portion is preserved as DNA: 36 bases, with reading frame beginning at the first base. In the paper's terms, the time point label means: baseline before first vaccination. Vaccinee samples were obtained from the UK trials COV001 and COV002, which included a single-blind randomized controlled phase 2/3 trial of AZD1222 (ChAdOx1 nCoV-19) in healthy adults. For TCRbeta chain sequencing, PBMC samples from trial participants were taken at day 0 and at day 28 after the second dose. The CDR3 regions of human TCRbeta chains were analyzed by immunosequencing. The study's processing was this. TCRs in the repertoires were compared against a reference library of SARS-CoV-2-specific TCRs that had been generated with the MIRA antigen-specificity platform. Breadth meant the fraction of unique TCRs that were SARS-CoV-2-associated, whereas depth meant the fraction of total T cells that were SARS-CoV-2-associated. Using the MIRA data, each spike-specific TCR was mapped to the spike region that the TCR reacts to and placed in a CD4 or CD8 class. Log10-transformed breadth and depth values were compared by one-way ANOVA with Sidak's multiple comparisons tests. The table was pulled from immuneACCESS by TCRdb, which kept in-frame rearrangements only. Such tables lose some clones; where checked, under half of the loss comes from unresolved V genes, and the rest has no known cause. That table supplies the V and J calls and clone size; D and trimming were determined from the DNA. The sample contains over 100,000 clones, roughly four fifths of them found a single time. The ten largest clones add up to about 9.4% of the sample.

This TCR came from an adult in good health. The sample here was peripheral blood, taken on day 0 of AZD1222 vaccination. The rearranged segments are TRBV28 and TRBJ1-2; the D gene remains uncertain. CDR3 reads: CASSLEGYGYTF. The DNA sequence is TGTGCCAGCAGTTTAGAAGGCTATGGCTACACCTTC.